These 14 T cell receptor beta chains share one sample of origin, sequenced in a study of T cell repertoires in cytomegalovirus infection. TCRdb itself ran the reads through MiXCR, one entry per CDR3 protein. The sample carries about 83,000 distinct CDR3 sequences, 29% recorded once. For these TCRs, the target antigens are not known. Here the sequenced sample was CD8+ T cells from cultured PBMCs, taken from culture after CMV antigen stimulation. The receptors here all came from a human donor in good health (CMV status not recorded). Some clones in this sample may be carry-over from other donors' samples.

This chain links TRBV7-2 with TRBJ2-2; TRBD1 matches 9 bases. The V and J ends lost 5 bases and 6 bases, in that order; junction bases with no gene match: 13. This CDR3 has 17 residues. CDR1 and CDR2 (germline): SGHTA, FQGNSA. The CDR3 sequence: CASSLTGTGLFPGELFF. The CDR3 DNA follows: TGTGCCAGCAGCCTAACCGGGACAGGGCTCTTCCCCGGGGAGCTGTTTTTT.

This clonotype was counted a few times. The genes are TRBV19 and TRBJ2-2, with no clear D. Trimming shortened V by 2 bases and J by 3 bases, and 1 base separated the two germline ends. The CDR3 has 12 residues. From germline, CDR1 is LNHDA and CDR2 SQIVND (reference sequence). The CDR3 reads CASSIYTGELFF. Here the CDR3 DNA reads TGTGCCAGTAGTATATACACCGGGGAGCTGTTTTTT.

CDR3 in DNA: TGTGCCAGCAGTTTTGGGGGACAATATTCACCCCTCCACTTT. It specifies CASSFGGQYSPLHF. The chain has TRBV27 and TRBJ1-6, with a possible D match to TRBD1 (6 bases). The V gene lost 3 bases and the J gene lost 8 bases, with 11 bases spanning the gap. The CDR3 covers 14 residues. CDR1 and CDR2 from the germline V gene are MNHEY and SMNVEV (reference sequence).

This chain connects TRBV6-5 to TRBJ1-2; TRBD1 aligns across 9 bases. This CDR3 is built from 15 residues. The ends lost 3 bases at V and 3 bases at J; junction bases unmatched: 5. Germline-derived CDR1 and CDR2 are MNHEY and SVGAGI. The CDR3 loop reads CASSYRGTGHYGYTF. Here the CDR3 DNA reads TGTGCCAGCAGTTATCGTGGGACAGGGCACTATGGCTACACCTTC.

This clonotype was recorded many times. In DNA form, the CDR3 reads TGTGCCAGCTCATCACAGGTCGGCGGACATAATGAAAAACTGTTTTTT. Protein sequence: CASSSQVGGHNEKLFF. The chain combines TRBV18 with TRBJ1-4; D is possibly TRBD1 (5 bases). The germline gives CDR1 KGHSH, CDR2 LQKENI. V was trimmed by 5 bases and J by 4 bases, leaving 17 bases between them. CDR3 size: 16 residues.

This clonotype has just one count. The chain employs TRBV28 and TRBJ1-1; 8 bases fit TRBD1. The germline V gene encodes CDR1 MDHEN and CDR2 SYDVKM. Unmatched junction bases numbered 6, after V lost 5 bases and J lost 1 base. This CDR3 comprises 15 residues. CDR3 sequence reads: CASSTRTGSNTEAFF. The DNA for the CDR3 is TGTGCCAGCAGTACAAGGACAGGGTCGAACACTGAAGCTTTCTTT.

In its sample, this clonotype was seen a few times. CDR3 DNA sequence: TGTGCCAGCAGTGAAATGACTCGCGATAATTCACCCCTCCACTTT. Residues: CASSEMTRDNSPLHF. The chain has TRBV2 and TRBJ1-6; D remains ambiguous. Trimming took 2 bases from V and 5 from J, leaving 10 bases between them. Germline CDR1 and CDR2: SNHLY and FYNNEI. This CDR3 has 15 amino acids. The complete variable domain, with remaining parts taken from reference TRBV2 and TRBJ1-6, reads EPEVTQTPSHQVTQMGQEVILRCVPISNHLYFYWYRQILGQKVEFLVSFYNNEISEKSEIFDDQFSVERPDGSNFTLKIRSTKLEDSAMYFCASSEMTRDNSPLHFGNGTRLTVT.

The rearrangement links TRBV10-3 to TRBJ2-1; 7 bases are shared with TRBD1. With 11 bases clipped from V and 7 bases from J, the junction kept 8 bases outside the gene matches. Germline CDR1 ENHRY, CDR2 SYGVKD. The CDR3 spans 12 residues. The CDR3 region has the DNA TGTGCCGCCAGGGGGTGGGAAAATGAGCAGTTCTTC. The encoded protein is CAARGWENEQFF.

For this clonotype: A read error may be the cause here, since a much bigger clone is one base away. J is TRBJ2-3 and V is TRBV4-2; TRBD2 matches 9 bases. The CDR3 loop spans 16 amino acids. The germline CDR1 and CDR2 sequences are LGHNA and YNFKEQ. DNA for the CDR3: TGTGCCAGCAGCTCTCCCCCGGCGGGGGGGCCAGAAACGCAGTATTTT. As protein: CASSSPPAGGPETQYF.

This sequence joins TRBV27 and TRBJ2-7; D tentatively reads TRBD1 or TRBD2 (5 bases each). Trimming left V 5 bases short and J 7 bases short, with 15 bases between. The CDR3 sequence is 13 residues long. CDR1 and CDR2 from the germline V gene are MNHEY and SMNVEV (reference sequence). This chain's CDR3 is CASSLAPGTEQYF. CDR3 bases: TGTGCCAGCAGTCTAGCCCCAGGGACGGAGCAGTACTTC.

This clonotype was counted between two and nine times. This chain uses TRBV7-2 with TRBJ2-7, with D possibly being TRBD2 (5 bases). V was clipped by 1 base and J by 2 bases, with 9 bases between them. CDR3 length: 14 amino acids. Looked up from germline, CDR1 is SGHTA and CDR2 is FQGNSA. Here the CDR3 reads CASSLVEGAYEQYF. The CDR3 DNA reads TGTGCCAGCAGCTTAGTAGAGGGTGCCTACGAGCAGTACTTC.

The V call is TRBV30, the J call TRBJ2-1, with TRBD2 matching 13 bases. V dropped 4 bases and J dropped 4; count of bases not matched to a gene: 10. The V gene's germline CDR1 is GTSNPN and CDR2 SVGIG (reference sequence). The CDR3 runs to 17 residues. The CDR3 is CAWTELAGGPRYNEQFF. Here the CDR3 DNA reads TGTGCCTGGACCGAACTAGCGGGGGGGCCGAGGTACAATGAGCAGTTCTTC.

This clonotype showed up just a few times. The chain employs TRBV27 and TRBJ2-7; perhaps TRBD2 as D (6 bases). The CDR3 has 18 amino acids. The V end was cut by 0 bases, the J end by 0 bases, with 18 bases between. Germline V CDR1 and CDR2: MNHEY, SMNVEV (reference sequence). This CDR3 reads CASSLSTPSVSSSYEQYF. CDR3 nucleotides: TGTGCCAGCAGTTTATCGACCCCTAGCGTCTCTAGCTCCTACGAGCAGTACTTC.

The chain has TRBV5-6 and TRBJ1-1; D uncertain. V lost 0 bases to trimming and J lost 12 bases, with 9 bases between them. Germline assignment: CDR1 SGHDT and CDR2 YYEEEE. The CDR3 is 11 amino acids. CDR3 nucleotides: TGTGCCAGCAGCTTGGCTCGTTCGACTTTCTTT. It translates to CASSLARSTFF. The whole variable domain, filled in from reference TRBV5-6 and TRBJ1-1, reads DAGVTQSPTHLIKTRGQQVTLRCSPKSGHDTVSWYQQALGQGPQFIFQYYEEEERQRGNFPDRFSGHQFPNYSSELNVNALLLGDSALYLCASSLARSTFFGQGTRLTVV.